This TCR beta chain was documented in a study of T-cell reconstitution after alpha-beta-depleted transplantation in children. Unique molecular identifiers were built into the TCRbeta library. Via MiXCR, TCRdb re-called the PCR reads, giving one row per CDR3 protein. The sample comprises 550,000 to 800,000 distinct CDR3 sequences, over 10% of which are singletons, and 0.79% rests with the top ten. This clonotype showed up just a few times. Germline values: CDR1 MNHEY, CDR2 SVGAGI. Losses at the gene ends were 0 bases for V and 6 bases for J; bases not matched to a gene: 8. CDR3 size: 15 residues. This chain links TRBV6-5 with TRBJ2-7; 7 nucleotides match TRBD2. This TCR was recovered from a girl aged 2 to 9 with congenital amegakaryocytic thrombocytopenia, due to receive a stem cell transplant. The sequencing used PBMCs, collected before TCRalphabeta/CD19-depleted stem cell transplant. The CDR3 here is CASSYSISGAVEQYF. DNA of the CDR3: TGTGCCAGCAGTTACTCCATCAGCGGGGCTGTCGAGCAGTACTTC.